The source of this T cell receptor beta chain is a study of blood T cell repertoires in COVID-19. CDR1 MNHEY and CDR2 SMNVEV come from the germline V gene (reference sequence). The CDR3 spans 14 residues. V dropped 6 bases and J dropped 5; count of bases not matched to a gene: 5. Participant ages covered roughly 18 to 89 years across 24 US areas. Participants' own reports of clinical history determined their cohort assignment. Two consecutive negative NP/OP PCR tests, clearance, or resolved symptoms defined Cohort 3 recovery. In the original processing: Reference gene primer amplification gave estimated nucleated cell counts. Profiled with immunoSEQ multiplex PCR; TCRdb holds only in-frame clones, not every one. Clone size and the V and J calls come from that table; the DNA yielded D and trimming. The sample holds 200,000 to 250,000 clones, less than 90% seen once.

Material: PBMCs or T cells enriched from blood (not recorded which). The source of this sequence is a woman in her 40s who had recovered from COVID-19. V usage is TRBV27 and J usage is TRBJ2-5, with 11 nucleotides matching TRBD2. CDR3 sequence reads: CASSPGTSGETQYF. CDR3 DNA sequence: TGTGCCAGCAGCCCTGGGACTAGCGGTGAGACCCAGTACTTC.